This T cell receptor beta chain was observed in a study of blood T cell repertoires in COVID-19. Study overall: Spain, Italy and the United States supplied samples that represented acute and convalescent COVID-19. In each case, the material was cDNA or gDNA derived from T cells, B-cell-depleted T cells, or PBMCs.

How the authors handled the data: Estimation of nucleated cell counts relied on the amplification of reference gene primers. Sequenced by immunoSEQ multiplex PCR; TCRdb stores in-frame clones only, minus some. From that table come the V and J calls and clone size; the DNA was used to work out D and trimming. The table shows just over 650,000 clones, with around 90% occurring only once. The sequence was obtained from a woman aged 18 to 35 with acute or convalescent COVID-19. The sample consisted of peripheral blood.

CDR3 bases: TGTGCCAGCAGCGTAGGAGGATTCTCCACTGAAGCTTTCTTT. This sequence encodes CASSVGGFSTEAFF. The gene calls are TRBV9 and TRBJ1-1; D is uncertain. The CDR3 is 14 residues long. Germline CDR1 is SGDLS and CDR2 is YYNGEE. Trimming removed 0 bases from V and 4 bases from J, with 10 bases in between.